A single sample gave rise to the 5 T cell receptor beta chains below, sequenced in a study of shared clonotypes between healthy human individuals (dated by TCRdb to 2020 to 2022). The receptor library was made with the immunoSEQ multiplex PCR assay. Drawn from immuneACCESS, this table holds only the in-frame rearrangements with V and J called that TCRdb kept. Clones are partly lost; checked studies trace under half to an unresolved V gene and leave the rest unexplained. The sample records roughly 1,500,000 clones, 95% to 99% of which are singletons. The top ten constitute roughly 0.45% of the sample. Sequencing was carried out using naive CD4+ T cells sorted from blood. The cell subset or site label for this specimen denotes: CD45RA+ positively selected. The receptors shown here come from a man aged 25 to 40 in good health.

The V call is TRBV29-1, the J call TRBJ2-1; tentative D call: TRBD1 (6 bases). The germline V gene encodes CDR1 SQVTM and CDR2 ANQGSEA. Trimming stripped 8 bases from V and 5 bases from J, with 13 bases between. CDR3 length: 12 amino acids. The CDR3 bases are TGCAGCATTCTCTCAGGGGACAATGAGCAGTTCTTC. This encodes CSILSGDNEQFF.

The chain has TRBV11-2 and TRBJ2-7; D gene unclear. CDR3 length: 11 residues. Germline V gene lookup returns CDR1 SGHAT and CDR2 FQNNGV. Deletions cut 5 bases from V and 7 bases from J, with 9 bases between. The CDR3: CASSPSWEQYF. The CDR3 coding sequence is TGTGCCAGCAGCCCATCGTGGGAGCAGTACTTC.

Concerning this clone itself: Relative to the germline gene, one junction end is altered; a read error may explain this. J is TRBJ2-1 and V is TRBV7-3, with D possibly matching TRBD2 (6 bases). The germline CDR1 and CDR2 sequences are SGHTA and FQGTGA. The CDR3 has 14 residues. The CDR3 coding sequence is TGTGCCAGCAGCTACCGGGACTCCCACAATGAGCAGTTCTTC. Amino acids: CASSYRDSHNEQFF.

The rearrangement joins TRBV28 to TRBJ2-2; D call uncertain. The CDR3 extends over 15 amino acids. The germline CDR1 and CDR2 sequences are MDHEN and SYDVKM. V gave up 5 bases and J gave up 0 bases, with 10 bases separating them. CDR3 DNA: TGTGCCAGCAGTCCCTGGAAGACGAACACCGGGGAGCTGTTTTTT. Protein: CASSPWKTNTGELFF.

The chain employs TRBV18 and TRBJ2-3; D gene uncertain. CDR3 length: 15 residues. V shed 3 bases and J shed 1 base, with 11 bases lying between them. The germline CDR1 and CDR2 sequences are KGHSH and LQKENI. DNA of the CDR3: TGTGCCAGCTCACCGGCAGGAGTTGGCACAGATACGCAGTATTTT. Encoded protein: CASSPAGVGTDTQYF.